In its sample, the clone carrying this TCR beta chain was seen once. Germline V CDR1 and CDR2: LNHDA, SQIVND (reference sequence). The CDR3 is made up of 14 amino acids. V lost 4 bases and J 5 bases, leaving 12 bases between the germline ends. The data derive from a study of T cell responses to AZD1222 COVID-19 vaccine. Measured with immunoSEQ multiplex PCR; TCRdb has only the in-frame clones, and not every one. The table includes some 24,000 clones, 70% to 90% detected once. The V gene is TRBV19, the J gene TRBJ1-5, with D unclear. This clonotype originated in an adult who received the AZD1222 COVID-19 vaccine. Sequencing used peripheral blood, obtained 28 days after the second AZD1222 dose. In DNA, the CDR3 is TGTGCCAGTAGTAGGGTCAGCCAAGATCAGCCCCAGCATTTT. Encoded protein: CASSRVSQDQPQHF.